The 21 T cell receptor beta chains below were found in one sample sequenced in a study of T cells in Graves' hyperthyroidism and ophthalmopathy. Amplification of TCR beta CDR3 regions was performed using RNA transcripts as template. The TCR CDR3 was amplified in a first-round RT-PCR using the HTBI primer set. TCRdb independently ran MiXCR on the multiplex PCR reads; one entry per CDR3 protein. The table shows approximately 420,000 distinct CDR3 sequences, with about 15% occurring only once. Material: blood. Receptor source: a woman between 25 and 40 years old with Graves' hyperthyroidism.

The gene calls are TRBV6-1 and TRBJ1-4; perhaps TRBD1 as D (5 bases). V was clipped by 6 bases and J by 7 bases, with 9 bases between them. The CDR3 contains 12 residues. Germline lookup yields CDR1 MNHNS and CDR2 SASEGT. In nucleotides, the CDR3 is TGTGCCAGCAGCGGGACTGGTGAAAAACTGTTTTTT. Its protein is CASSGTGEKLFF.

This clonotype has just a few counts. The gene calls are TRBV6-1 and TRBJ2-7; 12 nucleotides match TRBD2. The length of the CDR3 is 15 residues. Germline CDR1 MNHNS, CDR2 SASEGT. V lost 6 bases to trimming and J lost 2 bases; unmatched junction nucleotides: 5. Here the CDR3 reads CASRSTSGRPYEQYF. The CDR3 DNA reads TGTGCCAGCAGATCAACTAGCGGGAGGCCCTACGAGCAGTACTTC.

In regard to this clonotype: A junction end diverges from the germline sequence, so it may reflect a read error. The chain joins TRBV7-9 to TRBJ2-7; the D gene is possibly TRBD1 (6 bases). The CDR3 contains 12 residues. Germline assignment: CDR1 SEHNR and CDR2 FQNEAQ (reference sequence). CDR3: CASSTPGVEQHF. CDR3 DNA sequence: TGTGCCAGCAGCACACCAGGGGTCGAGCAGCACTTC.

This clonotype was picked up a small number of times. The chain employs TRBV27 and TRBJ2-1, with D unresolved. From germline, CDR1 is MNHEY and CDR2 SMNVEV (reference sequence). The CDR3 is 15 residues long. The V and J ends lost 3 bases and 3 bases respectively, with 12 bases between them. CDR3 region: CASSFVGPNYNEQFF. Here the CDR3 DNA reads TGTGCCAGCAGTTTTGTAGGGCCTAACTACAATGAGCAGTTCTTC.

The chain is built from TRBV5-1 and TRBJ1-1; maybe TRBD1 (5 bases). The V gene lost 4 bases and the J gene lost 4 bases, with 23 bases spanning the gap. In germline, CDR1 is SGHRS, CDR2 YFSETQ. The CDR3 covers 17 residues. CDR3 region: CASSLLGQGGYGTEAFF. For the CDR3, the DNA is TGCGCCAGCAGCCTTCTGGGGCAGGGAGGGTACGGCACTGAAGCTTTCTTT.

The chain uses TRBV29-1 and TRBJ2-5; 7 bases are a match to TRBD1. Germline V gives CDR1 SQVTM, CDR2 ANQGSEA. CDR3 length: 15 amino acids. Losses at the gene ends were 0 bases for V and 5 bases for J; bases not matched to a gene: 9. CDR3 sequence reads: CSVEDLNRGWETQYF. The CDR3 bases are TGCAGCGTTGAAGATCTGAACAGGGGTTGGGAGACCCAGTACTTC.

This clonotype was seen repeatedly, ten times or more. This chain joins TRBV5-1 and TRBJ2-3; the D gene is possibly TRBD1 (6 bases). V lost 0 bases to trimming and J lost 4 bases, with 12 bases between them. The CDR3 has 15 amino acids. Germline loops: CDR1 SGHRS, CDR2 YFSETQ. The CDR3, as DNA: TGCGCCAGCAGCTTGGGGGCAGGGGACGCAGATACGCAGTATTTT. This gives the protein CASSLGAGDADTQYF. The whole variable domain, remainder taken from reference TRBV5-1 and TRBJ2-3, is KAGVTQTPRYLIKTRGQQVTLSCSPISGHRSVSWYQQTPGQGLQFLFEYFSETQRNKGNFPGRFSGRQFSNSRSEMNVSTLELGDSALYLCASSLGAGDADTQYFGPGTRLTVL.

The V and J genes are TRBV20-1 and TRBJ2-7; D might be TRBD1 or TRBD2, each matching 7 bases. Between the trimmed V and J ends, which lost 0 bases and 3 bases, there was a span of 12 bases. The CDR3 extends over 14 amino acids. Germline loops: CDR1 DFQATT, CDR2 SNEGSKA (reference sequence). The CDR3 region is CSARDRRGGYEQYF. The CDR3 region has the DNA TGCAGTGCTAGAGATCGCAGGGGGGGCTACGAGCAGTACTTC.

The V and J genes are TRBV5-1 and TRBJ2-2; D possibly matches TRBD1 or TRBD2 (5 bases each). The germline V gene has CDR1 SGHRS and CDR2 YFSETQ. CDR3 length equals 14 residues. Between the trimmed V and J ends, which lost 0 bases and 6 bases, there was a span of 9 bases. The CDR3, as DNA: TGCGCCAGCAGCTTGGGGCAGGGACCCGGGGAGCTGTTTTTT. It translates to CASSLGQGPGELFF. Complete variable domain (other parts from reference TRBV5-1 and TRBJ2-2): KAGVTQTPRYLIKTRGQQVTLSCSPISGHRSVSWYQQTPGQGLQFLFEYFSETQRNKGNFPGRFSGRQFSNSRSEMNVSTLELGDSALYLCASSLGQGPGELFFGEGSRLTVL.

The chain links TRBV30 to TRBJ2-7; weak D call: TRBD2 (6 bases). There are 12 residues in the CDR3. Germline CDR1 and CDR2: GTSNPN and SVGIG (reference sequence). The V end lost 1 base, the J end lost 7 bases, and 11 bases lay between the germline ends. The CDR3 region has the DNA TGTGCCTGGAGTGCGGGGGTGGGTGAGCAGTACTTC. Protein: CAWSAGVGEQYF. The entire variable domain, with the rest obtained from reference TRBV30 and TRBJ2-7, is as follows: SQTIHQWPATLVQPVGSPLSLECTVEGTSNPNLYWYRQAAGRGLQLLFYSVGIGQISSEVPQNLSASRPQDRQFILSSKKLLLSDSGFYLCAWSAGVGEQYFGPGTRLTVT.

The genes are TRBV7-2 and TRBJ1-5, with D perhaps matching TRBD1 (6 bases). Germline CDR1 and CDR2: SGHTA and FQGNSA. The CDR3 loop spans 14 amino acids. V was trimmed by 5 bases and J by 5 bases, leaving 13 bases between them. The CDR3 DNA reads TGTGCCAGCAGCCTACGCAAGGGGGATCAGCCCCAGCATTTT. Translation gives CASSLRKGDQPQHF.

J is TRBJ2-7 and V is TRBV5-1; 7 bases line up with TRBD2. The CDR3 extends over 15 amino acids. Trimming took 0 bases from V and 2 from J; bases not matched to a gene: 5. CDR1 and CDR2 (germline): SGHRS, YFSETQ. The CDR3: CASSLGSGTPYEQYF. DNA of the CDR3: TGCGCCAGCAGCTTGGGAAGCGGGACGCCCTACGAGCAGTACTTC. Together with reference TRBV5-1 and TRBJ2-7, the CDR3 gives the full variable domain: KAGVTQTPRYLIKTRGQQVTLSCSPISGHRSVSWYQQTPGQGLQFLFEYFSETQRNKGNFPGRFSGRQFSNSRSEMNVSTLELGDSALYLCASSLGSGTPYEQYFGPGTRLTVT.

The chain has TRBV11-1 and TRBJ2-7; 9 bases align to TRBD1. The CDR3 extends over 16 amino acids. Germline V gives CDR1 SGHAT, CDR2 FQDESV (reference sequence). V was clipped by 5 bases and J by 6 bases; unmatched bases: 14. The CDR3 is CASSPNRGRLVFEQYF. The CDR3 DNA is TGTGCCAGCAGCCCTAACAGGGGGCGCTTGGTTTTCGAGCAGTACTTC.

The CDR3 sequence: CASKLLAGAYEQYF. In nucleotides, the CDR3 is TGCGCCAGCAAGCTTCTAGCGGGAGCTTACGAGCAGTACTTC. This chain joins TRBV4-1 and TRBJ2-7, with 10 bases identical to TRBD2. Germline V CDR1 and CDR2: MGHRA, YSYEKL. V was pared by 7 bases and J by 4 bases, with 7 bases of the junction left unmatched. This CDR3 contains 14 residues.

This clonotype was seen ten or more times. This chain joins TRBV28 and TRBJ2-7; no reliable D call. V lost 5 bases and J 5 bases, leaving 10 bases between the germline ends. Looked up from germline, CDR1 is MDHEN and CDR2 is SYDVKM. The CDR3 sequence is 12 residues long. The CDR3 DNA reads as TGTGCCAGCAGTACTGGAGCTGACGAGCAGTACTTC. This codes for CASSTGADEQYF.

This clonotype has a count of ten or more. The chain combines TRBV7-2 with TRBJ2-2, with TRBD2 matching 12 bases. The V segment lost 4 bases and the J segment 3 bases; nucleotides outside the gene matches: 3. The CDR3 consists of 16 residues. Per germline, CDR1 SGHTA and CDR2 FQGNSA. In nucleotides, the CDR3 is TGTGCCAGCAGCTCAAGGACTAGCGGGGACACCGGGGAGCTGTTTTTT. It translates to CASSSRTSGDTGELFF.

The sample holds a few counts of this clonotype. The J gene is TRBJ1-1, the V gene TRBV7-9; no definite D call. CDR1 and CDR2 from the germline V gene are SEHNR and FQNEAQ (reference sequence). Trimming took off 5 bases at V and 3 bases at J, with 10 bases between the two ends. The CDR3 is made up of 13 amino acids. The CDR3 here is CASSPRRDTEAFF. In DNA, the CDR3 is TGTGCCAGCAGCCCCCGGCGGGACACTGAAGCTTTCTTT.

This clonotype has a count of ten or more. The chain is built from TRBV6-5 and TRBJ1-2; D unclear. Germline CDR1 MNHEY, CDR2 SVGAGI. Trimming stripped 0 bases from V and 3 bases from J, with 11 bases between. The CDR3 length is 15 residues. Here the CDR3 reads CASSYSRPKDYGYTF. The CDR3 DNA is TGTGCCAGCAGTTACTCGAGACCCAAGGACTATGGCTACACCTTC.

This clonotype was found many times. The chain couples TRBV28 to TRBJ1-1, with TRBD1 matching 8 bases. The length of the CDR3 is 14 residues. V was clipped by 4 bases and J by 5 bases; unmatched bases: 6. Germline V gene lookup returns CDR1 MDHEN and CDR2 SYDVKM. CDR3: CASSYRGSKTEAFF. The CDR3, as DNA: TGTGCCAGCAGTTACAGGGGGTCAAAGACTGAAGCTTTCTTT.

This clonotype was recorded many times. The CDR3 reads CASSPPPSGTYNEQFF. CDR3 sequence (DNA): TGTGCCAGCTCACCACCGCCTAGCGGGACTTACAATGAGCAGTTCTTC. The genes are TRBV18 and TRBJ2-1; 9 bases are shared with TRBD2. The CDR3 length is 16 residues. Germline values: CDR1 KGHSH, CDR2 LQKENI. V trimming: 0 bases; J trimming: 4 bases; junction bases outside the gene matches: 4.

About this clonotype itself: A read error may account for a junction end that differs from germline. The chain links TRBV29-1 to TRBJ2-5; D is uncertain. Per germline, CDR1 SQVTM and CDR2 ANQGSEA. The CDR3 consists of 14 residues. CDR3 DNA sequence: TGCAGCGCTGAAATCGTCTTAGGGATGGGGACCCAGTACTTC. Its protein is CSAEIVLGMGTQYF. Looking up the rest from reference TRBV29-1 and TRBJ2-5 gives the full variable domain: SAVISQKPSRDICQRGTSLTIQCQVDSQVTMMFWYRQQPGQSLTLIATANQGSEATYESGFVIDKFPISRPNLTFSTLTVSNMSPEDSSIYLCSAEIVLGMGTQYFGPGTRLLVL.